What follows are 28 T cell receptor beta chains derived from one specimen sequenced in a study of T-cell reconstitution after alpha-beta-depleted transplantation in children. Unique molecular identifiers were incorporated when the TCRbeta library was constructed. TCRdb itself ran the PCR reads through MiXCR, one entry per CDR3 protein. The sample lists just under 350,000 distinct CDR3 sequences; 15% to 20% were seen once. Source: PBMCs, mostly from graft donor cells, taken 360 days after TCRalphabeta/CD19-depleted stem cell transplant. The receptors stem from a male patient aged 2 to 9 who had a stem cell transplant for acute lymphoblastic leukemia, so the T cells may come from the graft donor.

This clonotype was counted many times. The V call is TRBV5-1, the J call TRBJ1-1; D not certain. The germline V and J ends were trimmed by 0 bases and 1 base, with 7 bases remaining between them. This CDR3 has 14 amino acids. Germline V gives CDR1 SGHRS, CDR2 YFSETQ. This CDR3 reads CASSLAAGNTEAFF. Here the CDR3 DNA reads TGCGCCAGCAGCTTGGCGGCAGGGAACACTGAAGCTTTCTTT. Full variable domain (missing parts from reference TRBV5-1 and TRBJ1-1): KAGVTQTPRYLIKTRGQQVTLSCSPISGHRSVSWYQQTPGQGLQFLFEYFSETQRNKGNFPGRFSGRQFSNSRSEMNVSTLELGDSALYLCASSLAAGNTEAFFGQGTRLTVV.

The chain combines TRBV20-1 with TRBJ2-1; 10 bases are a match to TRBD2. After removal of 6 bases from V and 3 bases from J, the junction contained 5 bases not matched to a gene. Germline V gene lookup returns CDR1 DFQATT and CDR2 SNEGSKA (reference sequence). The CDR3 has 14 amino acids. CDR3 DNA sequence: TGCAGTGCCCCCGGGACTAGCGTCTACAATGAGCAGTTCTTC. The encoded protein is CSAPGTSVYNEQFF.

This clonotype has just a few counts. This chain uses TRBV10-2 with TRBJ2-1; 8 nucleotides line up with TRBD2. The trim removed 2 bases at V and 4 bases at J, leaving 1 base unmatched. This CDR3 has 14 residues. CDR1 and CDR2 (germline): WSHSY, SAAADI. The CDR3 loop is CASSEGTRYNEQFF. The CDR3 bases are TGCGCCAGCAGTGAGGGGACTAGATACAATGAGCAGTTCTTC.

This clonotype was counted a few times. V usage is TRBV24-1 and J usage is TRBJ2-2; no firm D call. There are 13 residues in the CDR3. Trimming left V 1 base short and J 4 bases short, with 3 bases between. From germline, CDR1 is KGHDR and CDR2 SFDVKD. CDR3 residues: CATSDLGTGELFF. CDR3 sequence (DNA): TGTGCCACCAGTGATTTAGGCACCGGGGAGCTGTTTTTT.

This rearrangement joins TRBV6-6 to TRBJ2-1; D is ambiguous. Germline V lookup: CDR1 MNHNY, CDR2 SVGAGI (reference sequence). V was pared by 2 bases and J by 0 bases, with 2 bases between. This CDR3 region has 13 residues. CDR3 loop: CASSYRSYNEQFF. In DNA, the CDR3 is TGTGCCAGCAGTTACCGCTCCTACAATGAGCAGTTCTTC.

This clonotype was seen once. The chain has TRBV14 and TRBJ2-7, with TRBD2 identical over 8 bases. CDR1 and CDR2 from the germline V gene are SGHDN and FVKESK. V dropped 0 bases and J dropped 4; count of bases not matched to a gene: 5. This CDR3 is 15 amino acids long. The CDR3 loop is CASSQDTGGGYEQYF. The CDR3 DNA sequence: TGTGCCAGCAGCCAAGACACGGGAGGGGGGTACGAGCAGTACTTC.

There are a few counts of this clonotype. The V gene is TRBV27, the J gene TRBJ2-2; TRBD2 matches at 7 bases. The germline V gene encodes CDR1 MNHEY and CDR2 SMNVEV (reference sequence). CDR3 length: 18 amino acids. With V trimmed by 2 bases and J by 4 bases, 13 bases remained unmatched. The CDR3 DNA is TGTGCCAGCAGTTTAAACCCTTCGGTGGGAGGGCCCACCGGGGAGCTGTTTTTT. This translates into CASSLNPSVGGPTGELFF.

V and J are TRBV10-3 and TRBJ2-3, with 9 nucleotides matching TRBD1. The CDR3 spans 15 residues. Germline loops: CDR1 ENHRY, CDR2 SYGVKD. Trimming cost V 6 bases and J 3 bases; bases outside gene matches: 7. The CDR3, as DNA: TGTGCCATCAGACAGGGGGCAGAAGGGACAGATACGCAGTATTTT. Encoded protein: CAIRQGAEGTDTQYF.

This clonotype has at least ten counts. This rearrangement joins TRBV28 to TRBJ1-1; D not resolved. Germline CDR1 is MDHEN and CDR2 is SYDVKM. Trimming left V 3 bases short and J 0 bases short, with 2 bases between. The CDR3 is made up of 12 amino acids. CDR3 region: CASSFLNTEAFF. The CDR3 DNA reads as TGTGCCAGCAGTTTTTTGAACACTGAAGCTTTCTTT.

This chain joins TRBV7-8 and TRBJ2-2; D call uncertain. The CDR3 has 15 amino acids. The germline CDR1 and CDR2 sequences are SGHVS and FQNEAQ. The V gene lost 1 base and the J gene lost 4 bases, with 10 bases spanning the gap. CDR3: CASSLVLGSTGELFF. In DNA form, the CDR3 reads TGTGCCAGCAGCTTAGTACTCGGTAGCACCGGGGAGCTGTTTTTT.

There are many counts of this clonotype. This CDR3 is CASSQENTGELFF. CDR3 DNA sequence: TGCGCCAGCAGCCAAGAAAACACCGGGGAGCTGTTTTTT. The rearrangement links TRBV4-3 to TRBJ2-2, with no clear D. V was cut by 0 bases and J by 2 bases, with 1 base left in between. The CDR3 is 13 amino acids. Germline-derived CDR1 and CDR2 are LGHNA and YSLEER.

Regarding this clonotype: This may be a read error, as it is one base from a much larger clone. Because it lacks the conserved phenylalanine or tryptophan at the end, this CDR3 is likely a read error. V gene TRBV12-3 or TRBV12-4 combines with J gene TRBJ2-1, with 7 bases that match TRBD2. The CDR3 loop spans 14 amino acids. Trimming cost V 7 bases and J 5 bases; bases outside gene matches: 8. For the CDR3, the DNA is TGTGCCAGCACTTCCGGGACTAAAAACAATGAGCAGTTCTGC. Protein: CASTSGTKNNEQFC.

Points on this clonotype: An end of the junction does not agree with germline; a read error may underlie this. The chain is built from TRBV4-1 and TRBJ2-1; 7 bases map to TRBD2. The CDR3 consists of 14 residues. CDR1 and CDR2 (germline): MGHRA, YSYEKL. In DNA form, the CDR3 reads TGTGCCAGCGGCGGGGGAATTCTCTACAATGAGCAGTTCTTC. Translation: CASGGGILYNEQFF.

This clonotype was detected only a few times. This chain connects TRBV4-1 to TRBJ2-7, with TRBD2 matching 11 bases. With V trimmed by 1 base and J by 1 base, 3 bases remained unmatched. This CDR3 is built from 16 residues. Germline CDR1 and CDR2: MGHRA and YSYEKL. The CDR3 bases are TGCGCCAGCAGCCAAGTACTAGCGGGAGCTTCCTACGAGCAGTACTTC. Protein: CASSQVLAGASYEQYF.

The genes are TRBV5-1 and TRBJ2-1; 9 positions agree with TRBD1. Germline V gives CDR1 SGHRS, CDR2 YFSETQ. CDR3 length equals 18 residues. Trimming removed 0 bases from V and 4 bases from J; junction bases left unmatched: 11. The CDR3 bases are TGCGCCAGCAGCTTGGCCGCCTATGGGACAGGGTTATACAATGAGCAGTTCTTC. It is translated as CASSLAAYGTGLYNEQFF.

In this sample, this clonotype turned up a few times. This sequence joins TRBV10-3 and TRBJ1-4; D remains ambiguous. V gave up 8 bases and J gave up 1 base, with 5 bases separating them. Germline V CDR1 and CDR2: ENHRY, SYGVKD. The CDR3 is 12 residues long. CDR3 DNA: TGTGCCATCTCGGGAACTAATGAAAAACTGTTTTTT. Translation: CAISGTNEKLFF.

This clonotype occurred a few times. The J gene is TRBJ2-7, the V gene TRBV29-1, with a possible D match to TRBD1 (6 bases). In germline, CDR1 is SQVTM, CDR2 ANQGSEA. CDR3 length equals 13 residues. Deletions cut 1 base from V and 3 bases from J, with 10 bases between. The CDR3 region is CSVEVIGGYEQYF. DNA of the CDR3: TGCAGCGTTGAAGTGATAGGGGGCTACGAGCAGTACTTC.

This clonotype has a handful of counts. This rearrangement joins TRBV27 to TRBJ2-1; 7 bases map to TRBD2. Trimming took 0 bases from V and 9 from J; bases not matched to a gene: 8. Germline V CDR1 and CDR2: MNHEY, SMNVEV (reference sequence). The CDR3 spans 15 residues. The CDR3 DNA sequence: TGTGCCAGCAGTTTATCGATAAGTGGGAGGGGTGAGCAGTTCTTC. Translating gives CASSLSISGRGEQFF.

The chain couples TRBV28 to TRBJ2-3; perhaps TRBD2 as D (6 bases). The CDR3 is 16 residues long. Trimming shortened V by 1 base and J by 1 base, and 12 bases separated the two germline ends. CDR1 and CDR2 from the germline V gene are MDHEN and SYDVKM. The chain's CDR3 is CASSLLGREGTDTQYF. The CDR3 nucleotides read TGTGCCAGCAGTTTATTGGGCAGGGAGGGCACAGATACGCAGTATTTT.

This clonotype has ten or more counts. The CDR3: CASSEGSYPTKETQYF. The CDR3 DNA reads TGTGCCAGCAGCGAGGGAAGCTATCCCACCAAAGAGACCCAGTACTTC. This chain uses TRBV7-9 with TRBJ2-5; tentative D call: TRBD2 (5 bases). V was shortened by 5 bases and J by 3 bases, with 19 bases between the two germline ends. Germline values: CDR1 SEHNR, CDR2 FQNEAQ (reference sequence). CDR3 length: 16 amino acids.

The chain recombines TRBV9 with TRBJ2-1; no clear D gene. The CDR3 covers 12 residues. Germline values: CDR1 SGDLS, CDR2 YYNGEE. V was cut by 0 bases and J by 5 bases, with 3 bases left in between. The CDR3 DNA reads as TGTGCCAGCAGCGTAGGGGACAATGAGCAGTTCTTC. Its translation is CASSVGDNEQFF.

This clonotype was counted a few times. The J gene is TRBJ2-1, the V gene TRBV6-2 or TRBV6-3; 8 bases are shared with TRBD1. Looked up from germline, CDR1 is MNHEY and CDR2 is SVGEGT. The CDR3 has 16 amino acids. Trimming took 4 bases from V and 8 from J; bases not matched to a gene: 13. The CDR3 DNA reads as TGTGCCAGCAGTTCTCGGCAGACAGGGGTATTCTATGAGCAGTTCTTC. Protein sequence: CASSSRQTGVFYEQFF.

The table lists this clonotype with a few counts. V is TRBV7-9 and J is TRBJ2-7, with 8 bases aligning to TRBD2. This CDR3 is 14 amino acids long. Per the germline V gene, CDR1 is SEHNR and CDR2 is FQNEAQ (reference sequence). V shed 5 bases, J shed 5 bases, and the junction held 8 bases outside the gene matches. CDR3 DNA: TGTGCCAGCAGCCCGGGACTAGAAAGCCACGAGCAGTACTTC. This gives the protein CASSPGLESHEQYF.

This CDR3 is CSATGGGQETQYF. The CDR3 nucleotides read TGCAGTGCTACTGGCGGGGGGCAAGAGACCCAGTACTTC. This chain links TRBV20-1 with TRBJ2-5; 8 bases align to TRBD2. In germline, CDR1 is DFQATT, CDR2 SNEGSKA (reference sequence). The CDR3 consists of 13 residues. V lost 4 bases to trimming and J lost 2 bases; unmatched junction nucleotides: 3.

This clonotype has only a few counts. This sequence joins TRBV20-1 and TRBJ2-3; weak D call: TRBD2 (6 bases). Trimming stripped 7 bases from V and 2 bases from J, with 10 bases between. This CDR3 is 12 amino acids long. In germline, CDR1 is DFQATT, CDR2 SNEGSKA (reference sequence). The CDR3 sequence: CSVAGTTDTQYF. The CDR3 coding sequence is TGCAGTGTGGCGGGAACCACAGATACGCAGTATTTT.

This clonotype was detected only a few times. The rearrangement joins TRBV5-1 to TRBJ2-1; possible D gene TRBD1, 5 bases. Germline V gene data show CDR1 as SGHRS and CDR2 as YFSETQ. V shed 5 bases and J shed 2 bases, with 14 bases lying between them. This CDR3 has 15 residues. The CDR3 protein is CASRRQIVTYNEQFF. Here the CDR3 DNA reads TGCGCCAGCAGGCGACAGATCGTTACCTACAATGAGCAGTTCTTC.

This clonotype was seen only a few times. J is TRBJ1-1 and V is TRBV6-5; D is uncertain. The CDR3 length is 17 residues. CDR1 MNHEY and CDR2 SVGAGI come from the germline V gene. The V end was cut by 0 bases, the J end by 6 bases, with 20 bases between. This chain's CDR3 is CASSYSNLHRQAPEAFF. In DNA form, the CDR3 reads TGTGCCAGCAGTTACTCTAATTTACATCGGCAGGCCCCTGAAGCTTTCTTT.

The chain uses TRBV9 and TRBJ2-1, with 16 bases lining up with TRBD2. The CDR3 spans 20 residues. V lost 0 bases and J lost 7; bases outside the gene matches: 13. CDR1 is SGDLS, CDR2 YYNGEE, per germline. The CDR3: CASSVEGTSGRAGRSNEQFF. The CDR3 DNA reads TGTGCCAGCAGCGTAGAGGGGACTAGCGGGAGGGCCGGTCGTTCAAATGAGCAGTTCTTC.